The TCR beta chain under discussion was sequenced for a study of STAT3 mutations in large granular lymphocyte leukemia. Study-level information: Roughly half the longitudinally sequenced T-LGLL patients had canonical STAT3 mutations.

TCRdb's copy holds only in-frame clones and misses some; the assay was immunoSEQ multiplex PCR. Of about 20,000 clones listed, 92% were seen once; the top ten hold just under 45%. Regarding the study as a whole: Some patients had dominant TCR clones larger than their STAT3 mutant burden. Some patients had persisting codominant clonotypes that could mask small clones. Every T-cell large granular lymphocyte leukemia patient had at least one immunodominant TCR beta clonotype. No sample exists from the first appearance of each clone.

Comments on this clone: Its matching antigen is unknown.

Trimming stripped 6 bases from V and 6 bases from J, with 12 bases between. Germline loops: CDR1 MNHNY, CDR2 SVGAGI (reference sequence). This CDR3 is built from 12 residues. The sample taken for sequencing was peripheral blood mononuclear cells. This receptor was obtained from a man aged 60 to 69 with T-cell large granular lymphocyte leukemia. Some clones in this sample may be carry-over from other donors' samples. The chain combines TRBV6-6 with TRBJ2-7, with TRBD1 as a possible D gene (6 bases). For the CDR3, the DNA is TGTGCCAGCAGGCCTACAGGGTCCGAGCAGTACTTC. Translated, it gives CASRPTGSEQYF.